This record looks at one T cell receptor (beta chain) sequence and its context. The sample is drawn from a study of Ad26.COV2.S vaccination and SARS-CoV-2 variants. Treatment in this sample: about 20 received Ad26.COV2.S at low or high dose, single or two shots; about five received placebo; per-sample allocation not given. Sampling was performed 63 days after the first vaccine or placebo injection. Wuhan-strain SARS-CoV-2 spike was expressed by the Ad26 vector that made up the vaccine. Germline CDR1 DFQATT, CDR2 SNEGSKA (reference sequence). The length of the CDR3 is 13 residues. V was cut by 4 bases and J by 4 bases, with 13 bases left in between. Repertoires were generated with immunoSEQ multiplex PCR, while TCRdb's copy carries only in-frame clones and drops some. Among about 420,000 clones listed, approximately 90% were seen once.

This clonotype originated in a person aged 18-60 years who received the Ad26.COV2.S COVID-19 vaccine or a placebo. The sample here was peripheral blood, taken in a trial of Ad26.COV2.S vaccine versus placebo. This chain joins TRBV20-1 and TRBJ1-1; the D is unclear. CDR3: CSAIERLTTEAFF. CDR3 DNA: TGCAGTGCTATTGAAAGGCTAACCACTGAAGCTTTCTTT.